The sequence of this T cell receptor beta chain was determined in a study of blood T cell repertoires in COVID-19. V gave up 6 bases and J gave up 8 bases; unmatched junction bases: 3. CDR3 size: 13 residues. The V gene's germline CDR1 is MDHEN and CDR2 SYDVKM. Only one count was recorded for this clone. The data were produced by immunoSEQ multiplex PCR, yet TCRdb's version contains in-frame clones alone and is incomplete. The table has fewer than 250,000 clones, roughly 90% seen once; the top ten hold around 5.9%. The V and J genes are TRBV28 and TRBJ2-1; 11 positions agree with TRBD1. The clonotype was recovered from a woman aged 40-49 years who had recovered from COVID-19. The sequencing sample was made of peripheral blood. The CDR3 loop is CASRGQGVYEQFF. CDR3 in DNA: TGTGCCAGCAGGGGACAGGGGGTCTATGAGCAGTTCTTC. Full variable domain (rest looked up from reference TRBV28 and TRBJ2-1): DVKVTQSSRYLVKRTGEKVFLECVQDMDHENMFWYRQDPGLGLRLIYFSYDVKMKEKGDIPEGYSVSREKKERFSLILESASTNQTSMYLCASRGQGVYEQFFGPGTRLTVL.